This TCR beta chain was profiled in a study of human T cells and chemical hapten exposure. Turning to the study itself: The sensitizing agent was 2% DPC, placed on about 2 cm by about 2 cm of upper inner arm skin. Study results and caveats: Expanded TCR sets contained significantly more large CDR3 similarity clusters than controls.

Time point specified: patch test 1, 2 weeks after DPC sensitization. Treatment: therapeutic diphenylcyclopropenone sensitization with weekly scalp DPC. Comment on this clonotype: Its antigen is undetermined. Just one base apart from a much larger clone, this may be a read error.

The library labeled individual cDNA molecules by adding unique molecular identifiers to them. TCRdb redid the calling of the RACE reads with MiXCR, one entry per CDR3 protein. The repertoire holds more than 150,000 distinct CDR3 sequences, with about 15% as singletons. Looked up from germline, CDR1 is SQVTM and CDR2 is ANQGSEA. The CDR3 contains 12 residues. The sequence derives from a woman in her thirties with alopecia areata. Some clones in this sample may be carry-over from other donors' samples. V gene TRBV29-1 combines with J gene TRBJ1-2; tentatively, D is TRBD1 (5 bases). Sample: whole blood, taken in connection with sensitization to the hapten diphenylcyclopropenone (DPC). The DNA for the CDR3 is TGCAGCGAGAGGAGCAGGGAGTTTGGCTACTCCTTC. Translation: CSERSREFGYSF. Full variable domain (remainder filled in from reference TRBV29-1 and TRBJ1-2): SAVISQKPSRDICQRGTSLTIQCQVDSQVTMMFWYRQQPGQSLTLIATANQGSEATYESGFVIDKFPISRPNLTFSTLTVSNMSPEDSSIYLCSERSREFGYSFGSGTRLTVV.